The rows below give T cell receptor beta chains drawn from one sample of a study of blood T cell repertoires in COVID-19. Here immunoSEQ multiplex PCR was the method, and the copy in TCRdb shows in-frame clones only, minus some. The sample has about 160,000 clones; about 85% are singletons. Sequencing input: PBMCs or T cells enriched from blood (not recorded which). These receptors all come from a woman in her forties or fifties who had recovered from COVID-19. Both conserved end residues are part of each CDR3. The order of the fields is clone size, J gene, D gene, V gene, CDR3 protein, CDR3 DNA. The D gene is left open where the match is weak. Clone sizes are given selectively: once, few, many, or a class where the clone is expanded.

size: NA; J: TRBJ2-1; D: TRBD1; V: TRBV7-3; CDR3: CASSSQGDEQFF; DNA: TGTGCCAGCAGCTCGCAGGGGGATGAGCAGTTCTTC
size: NA; J: TRBJ1-2; D: NA; V: TRBV5-1; CDR3: CASSHGRGAEGGYTF; DNA: TGCGCCAGCAGCCATGGGCGGGGCGCGGAGGGGGGCTACACCTTC
size: NA; J: TRBJ2-1; D: TRBD2; V: TRBV19; CDR3: CASSLGRASGGNEQFF; DNA: TGTGCCAGTAGTCTAGGTCGAGCTAGCGGGGGGAATGAGCAGTTCTTC
size: once; J: TRBJ2-3; D: TRBD2; V: TRBV4-2; CDR3: CASSQDRTSGSDTQYF; DNA: TGTGCCAGCAGCCAAGATAGGACTAGCGGGAGTGATACGCAGTATTTT
size: NA; J: TRBJ1-2; D: NA; V: TRBV28; CDR3: CASSLPQVIRGYTF; DNA: TGTGCCAGCAGTTTACCTCAGGTGATCCGTGGCTACACCTTC
size: NA; J: TRBJ1-5; D: TRBD1; V: TRBV7-2; CDR3: CASSLGDRFSNQPQHF; DNA: TGTGCCAGCAGCTTAGGGGACAGGTTTAGCAATCAGCCCCAGCATTTT
size: NA; J: TRBJ1-5; D: NA; V: TRBV6-5; CDR3: CASSLQGFNQPQHF; DNA: TGTGCCAGCAGTCTGCAGGGTTTTAATCAGCCCCAGCATTTT
size: NA; J: TRBJ2-7; D: TRBD2; V: TRBV5-1; CDR3: CASSLGLFGLAGVEQYF; DNA: TGCGCCAGCAGCTTGGGTCTTTTCGGACTAGCGGGAGTTGAGCAGTACTTC
size: NA; J: TRBJ1-4; D: TRBD1; V: TRBV4-2; CDR3: CASSQDPDRGNEKLFF; DNA: TGTGCCAGCAGCCAAGACCCCGACAGGGGAAATGAAAAACTGTTTTTT
size: NA; J: TRBJ1-2; D: TRBD1; V: TRBV6-5; CDR3: CASSDTGGNYGYTF; DNA: TGTGCCAGCAGCGACACAGGGGGCAACTATGGCTACACCTTC
size: NA; J: TRBJ2-3; D: TRBD2; V: TRBV5-6; CDR3: CASSLEGLAGVLDTQYF; DNA: TGTGCCAGCAGCTTGGAGGGACTAGCGGGAGTGTTGGATACGCAGTATTTT
size: NA; J: TRBJ1-1; D: TRBD1; V: TRBV19; CDR3: CASSLAGTGVTEAFF; DNA: TGTGCCAGTAGCCTAGCCGGGACAGGAGTAACTGAAGCTTTCTTT
size: many; J: TRBJ1-2; D: NA; V: TRBV13; CDR3: CASRGGSILGGYTF; DNA: TGTGCCAGCAGAGGCGGCTCGATCCTCGGGGGCTACACCTTC
size: NA; J: TRBJ1-4; D: NA; V: TRBV15; CDR3: CATSSRPGEKLFF; DNA: TGTGCCACCAGCAGTCGTCCGGGGGAAAAACTGTTTTTT
size: once; J: TRBJ1-6; D: NA; V: TRBV11-2; CDR3: CASSQNSFSYNSPLHF; DNA: TGTGCCAGCAGCCAAAACAGCTTCTCCTATAATTCACCCCTCCACTTT
size: NA; J: TRBJ2-2; D: TRBD2; V: TRBV7-2; CDR3: CASSLGRGLAGVAGELFF; DNA: TGTGCCAGCAGCTTAGGCCGCGGACTAGCGGGGGTAGCCGGGGAGCTGTTTTTT
size: NA; J: TRBJ1-1; D: NA; V: TRBV4-3; CDR3: CASSQDLRAGNTEAFF; DNA: TGCGCCAGCAGCCAAGATCTGAGGGCTGGGAACACTGAAGCTTTCTTT
size: NA; J: TRBJ1-1; D: TRBD1; V: TRBV28; CDR3: CASLTGGGGTEAFF; DNA: TGTGCCAGCCTTACAGGGGGTGGGGGCACTGAAGCTTTCTTT
size: NA; J: TRBJ1-1; D: NA; V: TRBV7-3; CDR3: CASSRFRNTEAFF; DNA: TGTGCCAGCAGCCGATTTAGGAACACTGAAGCTTTCTTT
size: NA; J: TRBJ2-2; D: TRBD2; V: TRBV10-3; CDR3: CAISDLTSGRSGELFF; DNA: TGTGCCATCAGTGACCTTACTAGCGGGAGGTCCGGGGAGCTGTTTTTT
size: NA; J: TRBJ1-3; D: NA; V: TRBV11-1; CDR3: CASSPDRFSGNTIYF; DNA: TGTGCCAGCAGCCCGGACAGATTTTCTGGAAACACCATATATTTT
size: few; J: TRBJ1-4; D: TRBD1; V: TRBV10-3; CDR3: CAISGRQGKDEKLFF; DNA: TGTGCCATCAGTGGCAGACAGGGTAAAGATGAAAAACTGTTTTTT
size: NA; J: TRBJ1-1; D: NA; V: TRBV2; CDR3: CASSGGPGNTEAFF; DNA: TGTGCCAGCAGTGGGGGCCCAGGGAACACTGAAGCTTTCTTT
size: NA; J: TRBJ1-3; D: NA; V: TRBV18; CDR3: CASSPSGGPGNTIYF; DNA: TGTGCCAGCTCACCCTCCGGGGGACCCGGAAACACCATATATTTT
size: NA; J: TRBJ1-1; D: NA; V: TRBV6-5; CDR3: CASRVTDNTEAFF; DNA: TGTGCCAGCAGAGTGACAGATAACACTGAAGCTTTCTTT
size: NA; J: TRBJ2-3; D: NA; V: TRBV4-2; CDR3: CASSHRGAWGTDTQYF; DNA: TGTGCCAGCAGCCATCGGGGGGCATGGGGCACAGATACGCAGTATTTT
size: NA; J: TRBJ2-2; D: TRBD2; V: TRBV3-1/TRBV3-2; CDR3: CASSDSGRAHTGELFF; DNA: TGTGCCAGCAGCGATAGCGGGAGGGCCCACACCGGGGAGCTGTTTTTT
size: NA; J: TRBJ2-3; D: NA; V: TRBV18; CDR3: CASSPNPRDTQYF; DNA: TGTGCCAGCTCGCCTAATCCTCGCGATACGCAGTATTTT
size: NA; J: TRBJ1-5; D: NA; V: TRBV6-2/TRBV6-3; CDR3: CASSSGQPQHF; DNA: TGTGCCAGCAGTTCGGGACAGCCCCAGCATTTT
size: NA; J: TRBJ1-5; D: NA; V: TRBV5-5; CDR3: CASSLSQGKYQPQHF; DNA: TGTGCCAGCAGCTTGAGCCAGGGTAAGTATCAGCCCCAGCATTTT
size: NA; J: TRBJ1-4; D: NA; V: TRBV18; CDR3: CASSQLREEKLFF; DNA: TGTGCCAGCTCCCAACTACGGGAAGAAAAACTGTTTTTT
size: NA; J: TRBJ2-7; D: NA; V: TRBV4-2; CDR3: CASSQAGSSSYEQYF; DNA: TGTGCCAGCAGCCAAGCCGGATCTAGCTCATACGAGCAGTACTTC
size: few; J: TRBJ1-1; D: NA; V: TRBV5-1; CDR3: CASSWRDASNTEAFF; DNA: TGCGCCAGCAGCTGGCGGGATGCCTCGAACACTGAAGCTTTCTTT
size: NA; J: TRBJ2-2; D: NA; V: TRBV19; CDR3: CASMAGFANTGELFF; DNA: TGTGCCAGTATGGCAGGATTCGCGAACACCGGGGAGCTGTTTTTT
size: NA; J: TRBJ2-1; D: NA; V: TRBV12-3/TRBV12-4; CDR3: CASSFLVSEQFF; DNA: TGTGCCAGCAGTTTTCTAGTGAGTGAGCAGTTCTTC
size: few; J: TRBJ2-2; D: TRBD2; V: TRBV19; CDR3: CASTPRGLAVNTGELFF; DNA: TGTGCCAGTACCCCGCGGGGACTAGCGGTGAACACCGGGGAGCTGTTTTTT
size: NA; J: TRBJ1-4; D: NA; V: TRBV7-9; CDR3: CASGATTATNEKLFF; DNA: TGTGCCAGCGGGGCCACTACTGCAACTAATGAAAAACTGTTTTTT
size: NA; J: TRBJ1-5; D: NA; V: TRBV7-9; CDR3: CATSGGGGNQPQHF; DNA: TGTGCCACCAGTGGTGGGGGGGGCAATCAGCCCCAGCATTTT
size: NA; J: TRBJ2-1; D: NA; V: TRBV6-5; CDR3: CASGYETGSYNEQFF; DNA: TGTGCCAGCGGCTATGAGACGGGCTCCTACAATGAGCAGTTCTTC
size: NA; J: TRBJ1-1; D: NA; V: TRBV4-2; CDR3: CASSQADGGGTEAFF; DNA: TGTGCCAGCAGCCAAGCGGACGGGGGGGGCACTGAAGCTTTCTTT
size: NA; J: TRBJ2-7; D: NA; V: TRBV5-1; CDR3: CASSPSASYEQYF; DNA: TGCGCCAGCAGTCCGAGCGCCTCCTACGAGCAGTACTTC
size: NA; J: TRBJ1-6; D: TRBD1; V: TRBV4-3; CDR3: CASSQGGGTGANSPLHF; DNA: TGCGCCAGCAGCCAAGGGGGCGGGACAGGAGCTAATTCACCCCTCCACTTT
size: NA; J: TRBJ2-1; D: TRBD2; V: TRBV7-3; CDR3: CASSYRPSGGTYNEQFF; DNA: TGTGCCAGCAGCTACAGGCCTAGCGGGGGAACCTACAATGAGCAGTTCTTC
size: NA; J: TRBJ1-1; D: NA; V: TRBV28; CDR3: CASIRGTEAFF; DNA: TGTGCCAGCATTCGGGGCACTGAAGCTTTCTTT
size: NA; J: TRBJ2-1; D: NA; V: TRBV27; CDR3: CASSERRAPYNEQFF; DNA: TGTGCCAGCAGTGAAAGGAGGGCCCCTTACAATGAGCAGTTCTTC
size: few; J: TRBJ1-3; D: NA; V: TRBV4-3; CDR3: CASSQEWAAGNTIYF; DNA: TGCGCCAGCAGCCAAGAATGGGCAGCTGGAAACACCATATATTTT
size: NA; J: TRBJ1-3; D: NA; V: TRBV7-2; CDR3: CASSPGSSGNTIYF; DNA: TGTGCCAGCAGTCCGGGAAGCTCTGGAAACACCATATATTTT
size: NA; J: TRBJ2-1; D: TRBD1; V: TRBV2; CDR3: CASRPGTARDEQFF; DNA: TGTGCCAGCAGACCCGGGACAGCCCGCGATGAGCAGTTCTTC
size: NA; J: TRBJ2-4; D: TRBD1; V: TRBV20-1; CDR3: CSASPGGNIQYF; DNA: TGCAGTGCTAGTCCAGGGGGAAACATTCAGTACTTC
size: once; J: TRBJ1-3; D: TRBD1; V: TRBV19; CDR3: CASSIPGQGIAGNTIYF; DNA: TGTGCCAGTAGTATTCCGGGACAGGGGATCGCTGGAAACACCATATATTTT
size: few; J: TRBJ2-6; D: NA; V: TRBV7-2; CDR3: CASSPARRGLSGANVLTF; DNA: TGTGCCAGCAGCCCCGCCCGGAGGGGCCTCTCTGGGGCCAACGTCCTGACTTTC
size: NA; J: TRBJ2-5; D: TRBD2; V: TRBV27; CDR3: CASTPRGTSGRAWVTQYF; DNA: TGTGCCAGCACTCCTAGGGGGACTAGCGGGAGGGCCTGGGTGACCCAGTACTTC
size: NA; J: TRBJ2-1; D: TRBD2; V: TRBV19; CDR3: CASSNQRAGGAYNEQFF; DNA: TGTGCCAGTAGTAACCAAAGAGCGGGGGGGGCCTACAATGAGCAGTTCTTC
size: few; J: TRBJ1-2; D: NA; V: TRBV6-5; CDR3: CASRKTVPGSYGYTF; DNA: TGTGCCAGCAGAAAGACAGTGCCAGGCTCTTATGGCTACACCTTC
size: NA; J: TRBJ2-5; D: TRBD2; V: TRBV28; CDR3: CASGSSGSETQYF; DNA: TGTGCGAGCGGGAGCAGTGGTAGTGAGACCCAGTACTTC
size: once; J: TRBJ2-3; D: NA; V: TRBV4-2; CDR3: CASSQGAGASADTQYF; DNA: TGTGCCAGCAGCCAAGGGGCGGGGGCCTCGGCAGATACGCAGTATTTT